This T cell receptor (beta chain) was recovered during a study of T cell responses to AZD1222 COVID-19 vaccine. Profiled with immunoSEQ multiplex PCR; TCRdb holds only in-frame clones, not every one. The repertoire holds 120,000 or so clones, with more than 70% as singletons. Study outcomes and limitations: Donors skewed white British and female; clonal diversity was possibly underestimated. The study found Spike-specific TCR breadth and depth rose after two AZD1222 doses. Without day 14 samples, only post-peak T cell repertoires were studied.

Comments on this clone: Its target is not known.

Germline V gene data show CDR1 as SGHRS and CDR2 as YFSETQ. V lost 7 bases and J lost 3, with 11 bases in between. The CDR3 runs 13 residues. The chain joins TRBV5-1 to TRBJ2-1; no definite D call. The clonotype originates from an adult in good health. This sample comprised peripheral blood, obtained on day 0 of AZD1222 vaccination. CDR3 coding DNA: TGCGCCAGCTCCCTCGGTGGCTACAATGAGCAGTTCTTC. This encodes CASSLGGYNEQFF.